This TCR beta chain derives from a study of OX40 agonist ivuxolimab in advanced cancers. At the level of the study: Ivuxolimab is a fully human IgG2 antibody that activates OX40 (CD134). Patients received ivuxolimab, an intravenous treatment, every 2 weeks at 0.01 to 10 mg/kg. Participants, approximately 83% male, averaged around 64 years of age, ranging from about 23 to 85. Earlier treatment with anti-PD-1, anti-PD-L1 or anti-CTLA-4 was permitted, and 35% to 45% had received some.

Sequencing was performed with immunoSEQ multiplex PCR; in TCRdb, only in-frame clones are kept and a portion is missing. Of roughly 28,000 clones listed, 91% are singletons. Looked up from germline, CDR1 is SGHAT and CDR2 is FQNNGV. V lost 1 base, J lost 2 bases, and 12 bases lay in between. The CDR3 contains 16 residues. The sample consisted of CD4+ or CD8+ T cells sorted from blood, taken in a trial of the OX40 agonist ivuxolimab. The V and J genes are TRBV11-2 and TRBJ2-1; maybe TRBD2 (6 bases). The sequence derives from an adult with an advanced solid tumor such as melanoma, head and neck, liver or kidney cancer. The CDR3 loop is CASSLGWREPYNEQFF. The CDR3 nucleotides read TGTGCCAGCAGCTTAGGTTGGAGGGAACCCTACAATGAGCAGTTCTTC.